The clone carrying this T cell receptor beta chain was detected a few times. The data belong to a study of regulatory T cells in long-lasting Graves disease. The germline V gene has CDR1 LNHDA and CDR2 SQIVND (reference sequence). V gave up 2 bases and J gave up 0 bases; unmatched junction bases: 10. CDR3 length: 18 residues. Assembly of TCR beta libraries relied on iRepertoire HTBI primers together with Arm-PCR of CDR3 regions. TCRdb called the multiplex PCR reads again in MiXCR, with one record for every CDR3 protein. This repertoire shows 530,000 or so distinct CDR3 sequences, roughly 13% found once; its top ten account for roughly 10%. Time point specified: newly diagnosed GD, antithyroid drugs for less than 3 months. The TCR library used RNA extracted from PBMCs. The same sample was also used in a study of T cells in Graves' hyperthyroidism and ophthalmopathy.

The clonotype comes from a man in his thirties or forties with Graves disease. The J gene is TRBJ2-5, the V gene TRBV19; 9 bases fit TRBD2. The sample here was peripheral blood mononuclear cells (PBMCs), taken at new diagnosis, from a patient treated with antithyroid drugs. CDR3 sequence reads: CASSISRDLAGYQETQYF. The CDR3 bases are TGTGCCAGTAGTATATCTCGGGATCTAGCGGGGTACCAAGAGACCCAGTACTTC.